The following is a TCR beta chain sequence with its context. Its antigen is unidentified. Isolated RNA was reverse transcribed in full, so expressed TCRB transcripts were sequenced. The data were produced by immunoSEQ multiplex PCR, yet TCRdb's version contains in-frame clones alone and is incomplete. The table has more than 550,000 clones, about 14% seen once. This entry belongs to a study of beta chain features in type 1 diabetes. General study results and limits: The VDJ junctions of type 1 diabetes patients carried fewer insertions and more deletions. Patients with Type 1 diabetes showed moderately but significantly shorter TCRB CDR3s in all four CD4+ subsets. A greater similarity of naive, central memory and Treg TCRB repertoires was seen among patients than among healthy donors.

Markers CD45RO/CCR7/CD25/CD127/CD95/CD27 served to sort CD4+ naive, central memory, regulatory and stem cell-like memory cells. Trimming removed 4 bases at V and 1 base at J, with 7 bases between. Germline CDR1 LGHNA, CDR2 YNFKEQ. CDR3 length: 13 amino acids. V and J are TRBV4-2 and TRBJ1-1, with D uncertain. This receptor was taken from a man in his late teens or twenties with type 1 diabetes. The sample comprised naive CD4+ T cells from blood. The DNA for the CDR3 is TGTGCCAGCAGCCTAGGTAAGAACACTGAAGCTTTCTTT. Protein product: CASSLGKNTEAFF.